These 14 T cell receptor beta chains share one sample of origin, sequenced in a study of control samples from healthy donors and cancer patients. Sequencing was performed with immunoSEQ multiplex PCR; in TCRdb, only in-frame clones are kept and a portion is missing. Counted here are 48,000 or so clones, roughly 92% occurring once; the ten biggest clones make up about 25%. The specimen sequenced was PBMCs. Every receptor here comes from a woman aged 45 to 65 with head and neck cancer.

The chain recombines TRBV3-1 (or the pseudogene TRBV3-2) with TRBJ2-7; maybe TRBD2 (6 bases). The CDR3 runs 14 residues. Germline CDR1 LGHDT, CDR2 YNNKEL (reference sequence). The V gene lost 4 bases and the J gene lost 2 bases, with 12 bases spanning the gap. The CDR3 DNA sequence: TGTGCCAGCAGCCCCTTAGGAGGGCCCTACGAGCAGTACTTC. Translation gives CASSPLGGPYEQYF.

The V call is TRBV11-2, the J call TRBJ2-7; D may be TRBD1 (6 bases). Germline CDR1 SGHAT, CDR2 FQNNGV. V was pared by 2 bases and J by 2 bases, with 10 bases between. CDR3 length: 14 amino acids. CDR3 DNA sequence: TGTGCCAGCAGCTTACAGGGGACAACCTACGAGCAGTACTTC. The encoded protein is CASSLQGTTYEQYF.

The chain employs TRBV30 and TRBJ2-1; 8 bases agree with TRBD2. Germline V CDR1 and CDR2: GTSNPN, SVGIG (reference sequence). The CDR3 loop spans 15 amino acids. The ends lost 0 bases at V and 5 bases at J; junction bases unmatched: 6. The CDR3 region has the DNA TGTGCCTGGAGTGTAGGAGCGGGGGCCAACAATGAGCAGTTCTTC. This gives the protein CAWSVGAGANNEQFF.

The chain recombines TRBV4-3 with TRBJ2-3; D may be TRBD1 (6 bases). Germline CDR1 LGHNA, CDR2 YSLEER. Trimming took 4 bases from V and 6 from J, leaving 20 bases between them. The CDR3 is 16 amino acids. CDR3 nucleotides: TGCGCCAGCAGCCGGGGGTCAGGGGTCAATACCGATACGCAGTATTTT. This encodes CASSRGSGVNTDTQYF.

The V and J genes are TRBV7-9 and TRBJ2-1, with 9 positions matching TRBD2. The CDR3 contains 15 residues. Germline V gene data show CDR1 as SEHNR and CDR2 as FQNEAQ (reference sequence). After removal of 5 bases from V and 3 bases from J, the junction contained 5 bases not matched to a gene. The CDR3 sequence: CASSPGTSNYNEQFF. CDR3 bases: TGTGCCAGCAGCCCTGGGACTAGCAACTACAATGAGCAGTTCTTC.

The chain combines TRBV7-9 with TRBJ1-2, with D uncertain. CDR1 and CDR2 from the germline V gene are SEHNR and FQNEAQ (reference sequence). The germline V and J ends were trimmed by 2 bases and 2 bases, with 9 bases remaining between them. CDR3 length equals 14 residues. This chain's CDR3 is CASSLKGPNYGYTF. The DNA of the CDR3 is TGTGCCAGCAGCTTAAAGGGTCCAAACTATGGCTACACCTTC.

The V call is TRBV11-2, the J call TRBJ2-7; D may be TRBD2 (5 bases). The CDR3 totals 14 residues. V lost 6 bases and J 2 bases, leaving 14 bases between the germline ends. Germline CDR1 is SGHAT and CDR2 is FQNNGV. The CDR3: CASRRDWVAYEQYF. The DNA of the CDR3 is TGTGCCAGCAGGAGGGATTGGGTGGCCTACGAGCAGTACTTC.

CDR3 in DNA: TGTGCCAGCAGCCCCGGGTCTAGAGGTTCTGAAAAACTGTTTTTT. Protein sequence: CASSPGSRGSEKLFF. The gene calls are TRBV28 and TRBJ1-4; D not certain. Germline CDR1 MDHEN, CDR2 SYDVKM. Trimming removed 6 bases from V and 7 bases from J, with 18 bases in between. This CDR3 is built from 15 residues.

V gene TRBV30 combines with J gene TRBJ2-4, with D uncertain. Germline CDR1 reads GTSNPN; CDR2 reads SVGIG (reference sequence). V lost 1 base and J 7 bases, leaving 17 bases between the germline ends. There are 15 residues in the CDR3. For the CDR3, the DNA is TGTGCCTGGAGTGACCCCGAGCGAAGAGGTAACATTCAGTACTTC. Its protein is CAWSDPERRGNIQYF.

This chain links TRBV4-3 with TRBJ1-1, with D maybe TRBD1 (6 bases). CDR3 size: 16 residues. Per germline, CDR1 LGHNA and CDR2 YSLEER. Trimming cost V 0 bases and J 5 bases, with 16 bases left between them. The CDR3 DNA reads TGCGCCAGCAGCCAAGAAAGTTTAGGAGGGGGAACTGAAGCTTTCTTT. Its translation: CASSQESLGGGTEAFF.

The chain carries TRBV18 and TRBJ2-7; 9 bases fit TRBD1. The J segment lost 1 base and the V segment lost 6 bases, leaving 1 base of the junction unmatched. This CDR3 is 13 amino acids long. Germline CDR1 reads KGHSH; CDR2 reads LQKENI. The chain's CDR3 is CASSGTGSYEQYF. CDR3 nucleotide sequence: TGTGCCAGCTCCGGGACAGGGTCCTACGAGCAGTACTTC.

Regarding this clone: This sample also contains other DNA sequences that code for the same CDR3. This chain connects TRBV7-9 to TRBJ1-1; 10 nucleotides line up with TRBD1. J was trimmed by 0 bases and V by 5 bases; bases with no gene match: 6. The CDR3 contains 16 residues. Looked up from germline, CDR1 is SEHNR and CDR2 is FQNEAQ (reference sequence). CDR3 region: CASSLRQGALNTEAFF. CDR3 in DNA: TGTGCCAGCAGCCTGAGACAGGGGGCCCTGAACACTGAAGCTTTCTTT.

The chain joins TRBV15 to TRBJ2-1; 7 bases fit TRBD2. Germline V gives CDR1 LNHNV, CDR2 YYDKDF (reference sequence). The CDR3 extends over 17 amino acids. V lost 0 bases, J lost 0 bases, and 5 bases stayed unmatched. The chain's CDR3 is CATSRDSGGSSYNEQFF. CDR3 sequence (DNA): TGTGCCACCAGCAGAGACTCGGGAGGAAGCTCCTACAATGAGCAGTTCTTC.

This clone occurred a few times. For the CDR3, the DNA is TGTGCCTGGAGTGTAACTACAGGGGATACGCAGTATTTT. It yields the protein CAWSVTTGDTQYF. This chain connects TRBV30 to TRBJ2-3; maybe TRBD1 (6 bases). The V end was cut by 0 bases, the J end by 6 bases, with 10 bases between. Germline loops: CDR1 GTSNPN, CDR2 SVGIG (reference sequence). The CDR3 spans 13 residues. Filled out from reference TRBV30 and TRBJ2-3, the complete variable domain reads SQTIHQWPATLVQPVGSPLSLECTVEGTSNPNLYWYRQAAGRGLQLLFYSVGIGQISSEVPQNLSASRPQDRQFILSSKKLLLSDSGFYLCAWSVTTGDTQYFGPGTRLTVL.